The present T cell receptor (beta chain) was sequenced within a study of OX40 agonist ivuxolimab in advanced cancers. The CDR3 sequence is 15 residues long. V lost 5 bases and J 4 bases, leaving 18 bases between the germline ends. Per germline, CDR1 LNHDA and CDR2 SQIVND (reference sequence). No patient had autoimmune disease or received systemic immunosuppression. Sequencing was performed with immunoSEQ multiplex PCR; in TCRdb, only in-frame clones are kept and a portion is missing. The sample contains tens of thousands of clones, roughly 92% of which appear only once. The chain joins TRBV19 to TRBJ2-7; D assignment may be TRBD1 or TRBD2 (5 bases each). The receptor was derived from an adult with an advanced solid tumor such as melanoma, head and neck, liver or kidney cancer. The input for sequencing was CD4+ or CD8+ T cells sorted from blood, taken in a trial of the OX40 agonist ivuxolimab. The CDR3 spells CASSPLGDGGYEQYF. CDR3 bases: TGTGCCAGTAGTCCCCTAGGGGACGGCGGATACGAGCAGTACTTC.